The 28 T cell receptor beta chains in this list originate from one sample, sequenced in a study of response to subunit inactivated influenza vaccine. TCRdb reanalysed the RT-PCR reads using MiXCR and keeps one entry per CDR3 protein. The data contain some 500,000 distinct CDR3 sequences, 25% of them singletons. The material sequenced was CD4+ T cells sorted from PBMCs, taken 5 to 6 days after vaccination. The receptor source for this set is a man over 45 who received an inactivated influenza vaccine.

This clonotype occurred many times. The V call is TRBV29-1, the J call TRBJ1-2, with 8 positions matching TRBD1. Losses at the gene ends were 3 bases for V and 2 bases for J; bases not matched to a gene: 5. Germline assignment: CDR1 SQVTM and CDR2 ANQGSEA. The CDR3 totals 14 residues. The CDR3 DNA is TGCAGCGTTGACGGACAGGGAAGAAACTATGGCTACACCTTC. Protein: CSVDGQGRNYGYTF.

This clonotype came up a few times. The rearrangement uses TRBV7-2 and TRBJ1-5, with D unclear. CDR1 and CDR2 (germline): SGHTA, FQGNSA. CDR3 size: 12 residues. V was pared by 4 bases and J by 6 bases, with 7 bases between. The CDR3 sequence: CASSSWSQPQHF. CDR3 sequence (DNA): TGTGCCAGCAGCTCATGGAGTCAGCCCCAGCATTTT. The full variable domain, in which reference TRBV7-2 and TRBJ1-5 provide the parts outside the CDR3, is GAGVSQSPSNKVTEKGKDVELRCDPISGHTALYWYRQSLGQGLEFLIYFQGNSAPDKSGLPSDRFSAERTGGSVSTLTIQRTQQEDSAVYLCASSSWSQPQHFGDGTRLSIL.

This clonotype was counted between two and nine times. The CDR3 region is CASSLTIESGELFF. In nucleotides, the CDR3 is TGCGCCAGCAGCTTAACGATCGAGTCCGGGGAGCTGTTTTTT. The rearrangement links TRBV5-1 to TRBJ2-2; no reliable D call. In germline, CDR1 is SGHRS, CDR2 YFSETQ. The CDR3 has 14 residues. The V end lost 2 bases, the J end lost 6 bases, and 11 bases lay between the germline ends.

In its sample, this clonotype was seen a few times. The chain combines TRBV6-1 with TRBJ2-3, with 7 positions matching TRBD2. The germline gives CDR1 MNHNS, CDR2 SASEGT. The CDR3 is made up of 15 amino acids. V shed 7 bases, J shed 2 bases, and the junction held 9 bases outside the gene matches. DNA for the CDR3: TGTGCCAGCAAGACCTCGGGGGGTAACACAGATACGCAGTATTTT. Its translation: CASKTSGGNTDTQYF.

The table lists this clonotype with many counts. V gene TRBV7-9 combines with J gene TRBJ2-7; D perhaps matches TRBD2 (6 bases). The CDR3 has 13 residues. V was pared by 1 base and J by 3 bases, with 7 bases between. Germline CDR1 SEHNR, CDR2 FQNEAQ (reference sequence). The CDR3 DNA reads TGTGCCAGCAGCTTAGGCGGGGTCTACGAGCAGTACTTC. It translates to CASSLGGVYEQYF. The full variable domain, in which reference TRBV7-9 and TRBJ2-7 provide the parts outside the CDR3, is DTGVSQNPRHKITKRGQNVTFRCDPISEHNRLYWYRQTLGQGPEFLTYFQNEAQLEKSRLLSDRFSAERPKGSFSTLEIQRTEQGDSAMYLCASSLGGVYEQYFGPGTRLTVT.

In nucleotides, the CDR3 is TGTGCCAGCAGTGCGAGTACAGGGGATGGTGAGCAGTTCTTC. This codes for CASSASTGDGEQFF. The genes are TRBV12-3 or TRBV12-4 and TRBJ2-1; 7 bases align to TRBD1. The CDR3 is 14 amino acids. The ends lost 5 bases at V and 9 bases at J; junction bases unmatched: 10.

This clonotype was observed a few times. This CDR3 is CSARRQGGEKLFF. CDR3 nucleotide sequence: TGCAGTGCCAGAAGACAGGGGGGTGAAAAACTGTTTTTT. The chain uses TRBV20-1 and TRBJ1-4, with TRBD1 identical over 9 bases. CDR3 length: 13 residues. Losses at the gene ends were 6 bases for V and 7 bases for J; bases not matched to a gene: 6. Germline V CDR1 and CDR2: DFQATT, SNEGSKA (reference sequence).

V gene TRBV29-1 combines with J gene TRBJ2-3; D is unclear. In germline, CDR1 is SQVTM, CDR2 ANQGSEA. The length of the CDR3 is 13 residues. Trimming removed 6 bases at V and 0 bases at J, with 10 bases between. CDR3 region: CSVDTYSTDTQYF. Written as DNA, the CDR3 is TGCAGCGTCGATACGTATAGCACAGATACGCAGTATTTT.

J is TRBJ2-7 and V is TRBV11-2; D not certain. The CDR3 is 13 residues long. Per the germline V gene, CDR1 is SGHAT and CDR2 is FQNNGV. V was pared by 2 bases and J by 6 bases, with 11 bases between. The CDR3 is CASSLKVTGEQYF. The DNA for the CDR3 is TGTGCCAGCAGCTTAAAGGTAACGGGCGAGCAGTACTTC.

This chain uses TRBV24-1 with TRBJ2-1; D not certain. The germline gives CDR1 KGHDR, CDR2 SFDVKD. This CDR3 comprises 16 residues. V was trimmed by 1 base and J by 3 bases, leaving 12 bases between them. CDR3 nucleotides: TGTGCCACCAGTGATTTACGGTCGGGCAACTACAATGAGCAGTTCTTC. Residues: CATSDLRSGNYNEQFF.

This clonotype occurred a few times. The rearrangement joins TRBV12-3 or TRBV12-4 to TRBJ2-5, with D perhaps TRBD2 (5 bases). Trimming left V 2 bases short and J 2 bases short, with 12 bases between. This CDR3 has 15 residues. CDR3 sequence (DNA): TGTGCCAGCAGTTTATTCGGCGGGCCACAAGAGACCCAGTACTTC. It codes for CASSLFGGPQETQYF.

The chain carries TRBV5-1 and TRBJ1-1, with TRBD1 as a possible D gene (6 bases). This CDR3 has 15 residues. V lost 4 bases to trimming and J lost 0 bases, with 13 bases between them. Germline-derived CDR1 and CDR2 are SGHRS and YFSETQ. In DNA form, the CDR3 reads TGCGCCAGCAGCCCAGGACAGCAAATGAACACTGAAGCTTTCTTT. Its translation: CASSPGQQMNTEAFF.

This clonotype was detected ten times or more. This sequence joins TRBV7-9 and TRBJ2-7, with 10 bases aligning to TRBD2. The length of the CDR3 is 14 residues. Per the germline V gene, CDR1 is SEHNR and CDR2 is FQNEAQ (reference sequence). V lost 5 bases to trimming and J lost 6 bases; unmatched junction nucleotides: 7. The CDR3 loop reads CASSPRLAGVEQYF. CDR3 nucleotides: TGTGCCAGCAGCCCGCGGCTAGCGGGAGTCGAGCAGTACTTC. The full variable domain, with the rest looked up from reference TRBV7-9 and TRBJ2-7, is DTGVSQNPRHKITKRGQNVTFRCDPISEHNRLYWYRQTLGQGPEFLTYFQNEAQLEKSRLLSDRFSAERPKGSFSTLEIQRTEQGDSAMYLCASSPRLAGVEQYFGPGTRLTVT.

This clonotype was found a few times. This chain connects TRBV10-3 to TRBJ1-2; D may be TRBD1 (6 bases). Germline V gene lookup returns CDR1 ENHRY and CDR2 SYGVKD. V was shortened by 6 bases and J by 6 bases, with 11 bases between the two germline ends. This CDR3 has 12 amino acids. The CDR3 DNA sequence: TGTGCCATCAGCCCCCAGGGGAATGGCTACACCTTC. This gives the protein CAISPQGNGYTF.

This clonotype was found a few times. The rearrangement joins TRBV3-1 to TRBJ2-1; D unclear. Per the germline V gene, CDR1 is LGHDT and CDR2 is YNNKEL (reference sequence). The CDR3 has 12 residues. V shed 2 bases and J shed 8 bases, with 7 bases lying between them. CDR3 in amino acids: CASSQWRDEQFF. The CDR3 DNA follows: TGTGCCAGCAGCCAATGGCGAGATGAGCAGTTCTTC.

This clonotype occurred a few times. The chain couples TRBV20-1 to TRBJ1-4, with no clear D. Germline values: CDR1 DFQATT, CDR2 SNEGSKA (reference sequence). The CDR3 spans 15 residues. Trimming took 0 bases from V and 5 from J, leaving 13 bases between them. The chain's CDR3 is CSARDPGRLNEKLFF. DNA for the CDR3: TGCAGTGCTAGAGACCCCGGCCGTTTAAATGAAAAACTGTTTTTT.

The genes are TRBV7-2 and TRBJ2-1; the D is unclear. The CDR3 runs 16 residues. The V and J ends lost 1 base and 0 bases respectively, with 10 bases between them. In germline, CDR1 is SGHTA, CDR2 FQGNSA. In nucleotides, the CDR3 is TGTGCCAGCAGCTTAGTTGCAAGCAGCTCCTACAATGAGCAGTTCTTC. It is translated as CASSLVASSSYNEQFF.

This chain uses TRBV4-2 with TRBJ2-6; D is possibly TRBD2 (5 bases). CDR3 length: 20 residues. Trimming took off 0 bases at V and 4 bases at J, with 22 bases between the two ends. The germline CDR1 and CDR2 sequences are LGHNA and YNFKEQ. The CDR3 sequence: CASSQDPIFAGGGGANVLTF. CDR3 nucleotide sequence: TGTGCCAGCAGCCAAGATCCGATTTTCGCGGGTGGTGGGGGGGCCAACGTCCTGACTTTC.

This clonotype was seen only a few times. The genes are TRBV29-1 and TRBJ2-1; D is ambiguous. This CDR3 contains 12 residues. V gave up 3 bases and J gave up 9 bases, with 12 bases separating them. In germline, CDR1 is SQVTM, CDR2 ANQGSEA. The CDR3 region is CSVDLGRTEQFF. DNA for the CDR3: TGCAGCGTTGATCTTGGGCGAACTGAGCAGTTCTTC.

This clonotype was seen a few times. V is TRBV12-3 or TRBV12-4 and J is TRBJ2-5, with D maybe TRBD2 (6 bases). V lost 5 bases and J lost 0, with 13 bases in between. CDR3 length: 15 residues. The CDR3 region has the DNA TGTGCCAGCAGTCGCCGTACTAGCTACCAAGAGACCCAGTACTTC. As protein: CASSRRTSYQETQYF.

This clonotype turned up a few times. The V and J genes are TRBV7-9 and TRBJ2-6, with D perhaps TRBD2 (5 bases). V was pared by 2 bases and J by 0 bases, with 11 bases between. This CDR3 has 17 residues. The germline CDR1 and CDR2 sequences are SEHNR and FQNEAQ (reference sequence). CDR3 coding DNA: TGTGCCAGCAGCTTAAGACGGGGTTCCTCTGGGGCCAACGTCCTGACTTTC. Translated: CASSLRRGSSGANVLTF.

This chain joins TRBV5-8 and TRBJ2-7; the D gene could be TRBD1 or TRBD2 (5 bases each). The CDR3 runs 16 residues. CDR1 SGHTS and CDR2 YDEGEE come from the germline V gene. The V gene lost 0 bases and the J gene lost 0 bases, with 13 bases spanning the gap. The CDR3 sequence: CASSLEVRGGSYEQYF. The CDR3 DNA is TGTGCCAGCAGCTTGGAGGTTCGGGGCGGCTCCTACGAGCAGTACTTC.

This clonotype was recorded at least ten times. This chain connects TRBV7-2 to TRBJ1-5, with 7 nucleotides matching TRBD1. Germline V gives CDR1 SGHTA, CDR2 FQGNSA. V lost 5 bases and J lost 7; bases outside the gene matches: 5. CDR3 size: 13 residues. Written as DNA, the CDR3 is TGTGCCAGCAGCACACAGGGGAACCAGCCCCAGCATTTT. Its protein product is CASSTQGNQPQHF.

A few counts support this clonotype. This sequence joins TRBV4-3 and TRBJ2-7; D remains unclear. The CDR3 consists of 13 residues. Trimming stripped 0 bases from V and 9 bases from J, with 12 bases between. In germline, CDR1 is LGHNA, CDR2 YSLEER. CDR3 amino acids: CASSQEFRSSQYF. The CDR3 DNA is TGCGCCAGCAGCCAAGAGTTCAGATCGTCGCAGTACTTC.

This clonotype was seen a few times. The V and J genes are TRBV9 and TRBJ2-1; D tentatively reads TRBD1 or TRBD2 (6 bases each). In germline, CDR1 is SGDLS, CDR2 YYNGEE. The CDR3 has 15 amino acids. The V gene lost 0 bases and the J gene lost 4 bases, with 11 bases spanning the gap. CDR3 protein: CASSVVGGGYNEQFF. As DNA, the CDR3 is TGTGCCAGCAGCGTAGTCGGAGGGGGTTACAATGAGCAGTTCTTC.

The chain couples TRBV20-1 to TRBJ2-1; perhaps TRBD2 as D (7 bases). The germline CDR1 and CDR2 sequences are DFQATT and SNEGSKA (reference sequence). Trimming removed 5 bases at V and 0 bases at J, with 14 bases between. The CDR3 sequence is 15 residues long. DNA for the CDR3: TGCAGTGCTCGGGGGGCGGGATACTCCTACAATGAGCAGTTCTTC. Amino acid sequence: CSARGAGYSYNEQFF.

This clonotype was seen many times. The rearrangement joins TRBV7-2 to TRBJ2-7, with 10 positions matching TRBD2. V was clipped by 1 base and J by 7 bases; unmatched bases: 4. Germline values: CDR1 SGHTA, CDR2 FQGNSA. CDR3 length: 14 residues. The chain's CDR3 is CASSLVAGGGEQYF. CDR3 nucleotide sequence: TGTGCCAGCAGCTTAGTAGCGGGAGGAGGGGAGCAGTACTTC.

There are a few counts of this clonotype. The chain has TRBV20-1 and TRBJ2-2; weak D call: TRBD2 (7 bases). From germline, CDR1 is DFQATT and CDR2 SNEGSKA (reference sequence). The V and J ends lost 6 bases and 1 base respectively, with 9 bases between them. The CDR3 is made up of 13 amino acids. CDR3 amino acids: CSAGGGNTGELFF. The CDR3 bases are TGCAGTGCAGGGGGGGGGAACACCGGGGAGCTGTTTTTT.